This T cell receptor (beta chain) came from a study of T cells in Graves' hyperthyroidism and ophthalmopathy. Authors of the study amplified TCR beta CDR3 regions from RNA transcripts. HTBI primers were employed in a first-round RT-PCR of the TCR CDR3. TCRdb recomputed calls from the multiplex PCR reads with MiXCR, one row per CDR3 protein. The repertoire consists of around 600,000 distinct CDR3 sequences, with approximately 14% occurring once and the leading ten covering around 7%. This clonotype was recorded many times. J gave up 3 bases and V 6 bases, and 9 bases lay outside the gene matches. This CDR3 has 15 residues. Germline V gives CDR1 SGHTA, CDR2 FQGNSA.

This receptor was taken from a woman aged 18-29 years with Graves' ophthalmopathy. The chain couples TRBV7-2 to TRBJ2-3; 7 bases line up with TRBD2. The sequenced sample consisted of blood. The CDR3 DNA is TGTGCCAGCAGATCCACGGCGGGAGCGACAGATACGCAGTATTTT. It specifies CASRSTAGATDTQYF.